This TCR beta chain was sequenced for a study of cytomegalovirus exposure and HLA in healthy donors. Broader study findings: Relative to the approximately 700-donor mean, N-insertions were reportedly fewer in an Asian-associated ancestry cluster in a later analysis. A later analysis found common viral pathogens apparently linked to several of the most significant clusters.

For this clone: Antigen unknown.

It was with 60 Vbeta and 13 Jbeta primers that the PCR ran. Using immunoSEQ multiplex PCR, the repertoire was profiled, and TCRdb retains in-frame clones only, with some absent. The sample records 150,000 to 200,000 clones, approximately 71% being singletons. Trimming took 5 bases from V and 3 from J, leaving 8 bases between them. CDR1 is SGHTA, CDR2 FQGNSA, per germline. The CDR3 extends over 14 amino acids. The rearrangement joins TRBV7-2 to TRBJ1-6, with a weak D call TRBD1 (6 bases). The sample consisted of PBMCs. The sequence derives from a woman between 18 and 30 years old in good health and CMV-seropositive. CDR3 nucleotide sequence: TGTGCCAGCAGCCAGGGGTACTATAATTCACCCCTCCACTTT. It yields the protein CASSQGYYNSPLHF.